The clone carrying this T cell receptor beta chain occurred a few times. Profiled with immunoSEQ multiplex PCR; TCRdb holds only in-frame clones, not every one. The data show around 250,000 clones, 80% to 90% seen once. The study recruited people aged about 18 to 95 years across 24 US areas. This sample stems from a study of blood T cell repertoires in COVID-19. Losses at the gene ends were 6 bases for V and 4 bases for J; bases not matched to a gene: 8. This CDR3 has 15 residues. Germline loops: CDR1 LGHNA, CDR2 YNFKEQ. The TCR originated in a man between 18 and 29 years old who had recovered from COVID-19. The sequencing sample was made of PBMCs or T cells enriched from blood (not recorded which). The chain joins TRBV4-2 to TRBJ2-1, with 8 nucleotides matching TRBD2. The CDR3 here is CASSQRVAGYNEQFF. CDR3 bases: TGTGCCAGCAGTCAAAGGGTAGCGGGATACAATGAGCAGTTCTTC.